The 21 T cell receptor beta chains listed next were all sequenced from one sample in a study of T cell repertoires in cytomegalovirus infection. TCRdb reprocessed the reads via MiXCR and lists one record per CDR3 protein. The sample holds about 130,000 distinct CDR3 sequences, under 30% seen once. What these receptors recognize is not known. The sample taken for sequencing was PBMCs, sequenced either directly or after in vitro stimulation (not recorded which). The receptors shown here come from a human donor in good health (CMV status not recorded). Some clones in this sample may be carry-over from other donors' samples.

The chain employs TRBV6-2 or TRBV6-3 and TRBJ2-5, with TRBD2 matching over 8 bases. Trimming at V came to 5 bases and at J to 5 bases, leaving 10 bases not matched to a gene. This CDR3 comprises 15 residues. CDR1 MNHEY and CDR2 SVGEGT come from the germline V gene. The CDR3 bases are TGTGCCAGCAGTCCACCAGCGGGAGTCGGTGAGACCCAGTACTTC. Encoded protein: CASSPPAGVGETQYF.

In this sample, this clonotype turned up a few times. The chain employs TRBV4-1 and TRBJ1-1, with a weak D call TRBD1 (5 bases). Germline CDR1 is MGHRA and CDR2 is YSYEKL. Trimming took 3 bases from V and 0 from J, leaving 11 bases between them. The CDR3 is 15 residues long. CDR3 sequence reads: CASSQTGRLNTEAFF. The CDR3 bases are TGCGCCAGCAGCCAGACGGGACGGCTGAACACTGAAGCTTTCTTT.

The chain recombines TRBV7-2 with TRBJ1-2; D is perhaps TRBD1 (5 bases). The CDR3 is 17 amino acids. V lost 5 bases and J lost 0, with 19 bases in between. From germline, CDR1 is SGHTA and CDR2 FQGNSA. The CDR3 coding sequence is TGTGCCAGCAGCCGGGACGTTGGTAGTGGGTCTAACTATGGCTACACCTTC. Translating gives CASSRDVGSGSNYGYTF.

The genes are TRBV19 and TRBJ2-2; D unresolved. The CDR3 length is 16 residues. The germline CDR1 and CDR2 sequences are LNHDA and SQIVND (reference sequence). V was trimmed by 5 bases and J by 2 bases, leaving 15 bases between them. The CDR3 coding sequence is TGTGCCAGTAGTCTAATAACGGCTCCTAACACCGGGGAGCTGTTTTTT. It specifies CASSLITAPNTGELFF.

This clonotype was recorded at least ten times. The chain couples TRBV7-3 to TRBJ2-3; possibly TRBD2 for D (6 bases). Germline V gives CDR1 SGHTA, CDR2 FQGTGA. This CDR3 is built from 14 residues. Trimming cost V 4 bases and J 1 base, with 9 bases left between them. The CDR3 here is CASSSRLGTDTQYF. The CDR3 bases are TGTGCCAGCAGCTCACGACTAGGCACAGATACGCAGTATTTT. The complete variable domain, with remaining parts taken from reference TRBV7-3 and TRBJ2-3, reads GAGVSQTPSNKVTEKGKYVELRCDPISGHTALYWYRQSLGQGPEFLIYFQGTGAADDSGLPNDRFFAVRPEGSVSTLKIQRTERGDSAVYLCASSSRLGTDTQYFGPGTRLTVL.

This clonotype occurred many times. The J gene is TRBJ2-7, the V gene TRBV7-2; D ambiguous. In germline, CDR1 is SGHTA, CDR2 FQGNSA. The length of the CDR3 is 14 residues. V lost 5 bases to trimming and J lost 2 bases, with 13 bases between them. The CDR3 spells CASSPHPATYEQYF. In DNA, the CDR3 is TGTGCCAGCAGCCCACACCCGGCGACCTACGAGCAGTACTTC.

The rearrangement uses TRBV19 and TRBJ2-1, with no clear D. V lost 3 bases, J lost 0 bases, and 12 bases lay in between. The CDR3 runs 16 residues. Germline V gene lookup returns CDR1 LNHDA and CDR2 SQIVND (reference sequence). CDR3 sequence: CASSIIGRSSYNEQFF. CDR3 DNA: TGTGCCAGTAGTATTATCGGCAGAAGCTCCTACAATGAGCAGTTCTTC.

This clonotype was observed many times. The rearrangement links TRBV12-3 or TRBV12-4 to TRBJ1-1, with D possibly matching TRBD1 (5 bases). V was trimmed by 8 bases and J by 1 base, leaving 17 bases between them. The CDR3 sequence is 15 residues long. The CDR3 is CASSPGRASNTEAFF. The CDR3 region has the DNA TGTGCCAGCTCACCGGGACGGGCCTCGAACACTGAAGCTTTCTTT.

The rearrangement uses TRBV6-5 and TRBJ2-2; D is uncertain. Germline V lookup: CDR1 MNHEY, CDR2 SVGAGI. The CDR3 spans 14 residues. Trimming removed 2 bases at V and 4 bases at J, with 8 bases between. The CDR3 DNA sequence: TGTGCCAGCAGTTACGTATCTGGCACCGGGGAGCTGTTTTTT. Translation gives CASSYVSGTGELFF.

This clonotype was seen ten or more times. The V call is TRBV7-9, the J call TRBJ2-7, with 10 bases aligning to TRBD1. The CDR3 runs to 15 residues. V trimming: 6 bases; J trimming: 5 bases; junction bases outside the gene matches: 10. Per germline, CDR1 SEHNR and CDR2 FQNEAQ (reference sequence). Here the CDR3 DNA reads TGTGCCAGCAGTACGGGACAGGGGATACTCCACGAGCAGTACTTC. This gives the protein CASSTGQGILHEQYF.

This clonotype was found once. The chain joins TRBV6-6 to TRBJ2-5, with a weak D call TRBD2 (5 bases). Germline loops: CDR1 MNHNY, CDR2 SVGAGI (reference sequence). V dropped 8 bases and J dropped 3 bases, with 7 bases sitting between them. The CDR3 is 11 amino acids. The CDR3, as DNA: TGTGCCAGCGGGAGAAAAGAGACCCAGTACTTC. Encoded protein: CASGRKETQYF.

The chain has TRBV2 and TRBJ2-2, with TRBD2 matching over 7 bases. The CDR3 covers 16 residues. The trim removed 2 bases at V and 5 bases at J, leaving 8 bases unmatched. Germline V CDR1 and CDR2: SNHLY, FYNNEI. DNA of the CDR3: TGTGCCAGCAGTGAAATGTCGGGAGGCTATACCGGGGAGCTGTTTTTT. This codes for CASSEMSGGYTGELFF.

The chain has TRBV20-1 and TRBJ1-4; possible D gene TRBD1, 6 bases. The CDR3 contains 15 residues. CDR1 DFQATT and CDR2 SNEGSKA come from the germline V gene (reference sequence). V was trimmed by 6 bases and J by 7 bases, leaving 21 bases between them. CDR3 residues: CSAVHPGGSGEKLFF. The DNA for the CDR3 is TGCAGTGCCGTTCATCCGGGGGGCTCCGGTGAAAAACTGTTTTTT.

In this sample, this clonotype turned up a few times. This rearrangement joins TRBV5-4 to TRBJ1-1; D gene ambiguous. The ends were cut back, 2 bases at V and 2 bases at J, with 10 bases in the middle. This CDR3 is 14 amino acids long. CDR1 is SGHNT and CDR2 is YYREEE in the germline V gene (reference sequence). CDR3 sequence: CASSFDVGNTEAFF. The CDR3 region has the DNA TGTGCCAGCAGCTTTGATGTGGGAAACACTGAAGCTTTCTTT.

The chain employs TRBV12-3 or TRBV12-4 and TRBJ1-6; D uncertain. The CDR3 runs to 10 residues. V was clipped by 8 bases and J by 9 bases, with 5 bases between them. The CDR3, as DNA: TGTGCCAGCGGATCTTCACCCCTCCACTTT. This gives the protein CASGSSPLHF.

This sequence joins TRBV6-6 and TRBJ1-1, with D unclear. Trimming stripped 2 bases from V and 1 base from J, with 8 bases between. CDR1 MNHNY and CDR2 SVGAGI come from the germline V gene (reference sequence). The CDR3 extends over 14 amino acids. The CDR3 region has the DNA TGTGCCAGCAGTTACGGGCAGCAGAACACTGAAGCTTTCTTT. The encoded protein is CASSYGQQNTEAFF.

The V call is TRBV4-1, the J call TRBJ2-7; D uncertain. The CDR3 consists of 15 residues. V was clipped by 1 base and J by 4 bases, with 14 bases between them. From germline, CDR1 is MGHRA and CDR2 YSYEKL. CDR3: CASSQVSTPGYEQYF. Here the CDR3 DNA reads TGCGCCAGCAGCCAAGTGTCTACACCTGGGTACGAGCAGTACTTC.

The chain recombines TRBV5-1 with TRBJ2-5; the match to TRBD1 covers 8 bases. The length of the CDR3 is 16 residues. Trimming removed 4 bases from V and 5 bases from J; junction bases left unmatched: 13. Per the germline V gene, CDR1 is SGHRS and CDR2 is YFSETQ. The CDR3 here is CASSEADRGWRETQYF. CDR3 nucleotides: TGCGCCAGCAGCGAGGCCGACAGGGGCTGGAGGGAGACCCAGTACTTC. Drawing the rest from reference TRBV5-1 and TRBJ2-5, the complete variable domain is KAGVTQTPRYLIKTRGQQVTLSCSPISGHRSVSWYQQTPGQGLQFLFEYFSETQRNKGNFPGRFSGRQFSNSRSEMNVSTLELGDSALYLCASSEADRGWRETQYFGPGTRLLVL.

This clonotype was counted between two and nine times. The chain recombines TRBV6-2 or TRBV6-3 with TRBJ2-7; possibly TRBD1 or TRBD2 for D (6 bases each). The V end was cut by 0 bases, the J end by 3 bases, with 18 bases between. Germline assignment: CDR1 MNHEY and CDR2 SVGEGT. The CDR3 sequence is 17 residues long. The DNA of the CDR3 is TGTGCCAGCAGTTACTCGGGGGGCGGGGTAGCGATCTACGAGCAGTACTTC. Its protein product is CASSYSGGGVAIYEQYF.

This clonotype has a count of ten or more. The chain employs TRBV7-2 and TRBJ1-4, with unresolved D. Between the trimmed V and J ends, which lost 1 base and 7 bases, there was a span of 4 bases. The CDR3 totals 12 residues. Germline CDR1 and CDR2: SGHTA and FQGNSA. The CDR3 loop is CASSLVPEKLFF. CDR3 nucleotide sequence: TGTGCCAGCAGCTTAGTGCCTGAAAAACTGTTTTTT.

This clonotype came up a few times. J is TRBJ1-1 and V is TRBV5-5; TRBD1 matches 7 bases. V lost 4 bases, J lost 5 bases, and 11 bases stayed unmatched. CDR1 is SGHKS and CDR2 is YYEKEE in the germline V gene (reference sequence). This CDR3 contains 15 residues. For the CDR3, the DNA is TGTGCCAGCAGCCACCCACGGACAGGCCGGACTGAAGCTTTCTTT. Translating it yields CASSHPRTGRTEAFF.